In its sample, the clone carrying this T cell receptor beta chain was seen a few times. The data originate from a study of blood T cells in healthy people across ages. CDR1 is LGHNA and CDR2 is YSLEER in the germline V gene. The CDR3 is made up of 13 amino acids. Trimming removed 5 bases from V and 0 bases from J, with 7 bases in between. Through a sample-barcoded 5' primer and a J-beta primer mix, a second PCR was run for roughly 6 to 12 cycles. Each cDNA molecule was tagged by a template-switch adaptor with 12 random nucleotides. Each CDR3 protein gets one entry after TCRdb re-called the 5' RACE reads with MiXCR. The sample lists about 930,000 distinct CDR3 sequences; almost 30% were seen once. Aged roughly 6 to 90, donors were systemically healthy Caucasians from Russia. The same sample was also studied in work on T cells of mothers and their children. That source adds: Thymic selection, a shaping force on TCR recombination output, acts similarly in related and unrelated pairs.

Sequenced material: blood. The receptor comes from a woman between 35 and 50 years old in good health. The chain is built from TRBV4-3 and TRBJ2-5; D not resolved. The CDR3 sequence: CASSKRYQETQYF. The CDR3 DNA reads TGCGCCAGCAGCAAGCGTTACCAAGAGACCCAGTACTTC.